This T cell receptor beta chain originates from a study of blood T cells in healthy people across ages. Overall study results and limits: A roughly linear fall in TCR beta diversity per million T cells was seen with increasing age.

Trimming removed 5 bases from V and 1 base from J, with 9 bases in between. The CDR3 is 15 amino acids. As for this clonotype: Its cognate antigen is unknown.

Sample-barcoded 5' priming and a J-beta primer mix drove a second PCR of 7 to 11 cycles. TCRdb called the 5' RACE reads again in MiXCR, with one record for every CDR3 protein. Counted here are fewer than 800,000 distinct CDR3 sequences, roughly 25% occurring once; the ten biggest clones make up 8% to 10%. The data also belong to a second study, concerning T cells of mothers and their children.

The receptor was derived from a boy between 10 and 17 years old in good health. The chain couples TRBV12-3 or TRBV12-4 to TRBJ2-6; no firm D call. Sequencing input: blood. The CDR3 bases are TGTGCCAGCAGTCGACGCGTTTCTGGGGCCAACGTCCTGACTTTC. Translating gives CASSRRVSGANVLTF.